The 4 T cell receptor beta chains listed next were all sequenced from one sample in a study of cytomegalovirus exposure and HLA in healthy donors. In the PCR, 60 Vbeta and 13 Jbeta primers were used. Here immunoSEQ multiplex PCR was the method, and the copy in TCRdb shows in-frame clones only, minus some. The table lists roughly 150,000 clones, approximately 80% of them singletons. The material sequenced was PBMCs. Receptor source: a woman aged 40 to 50 in good health and CMV-seronegative.

J is TRBJ1-2 and V is TRBV21-1; the table gives TRBD1 as D, unverified against the DNA. TRBV21-1 counts as a pseudogene. There are 14 residues in the CDR3. In DNA form, the CDR3 reads TGTGCCAGCAGCAAAGAGGTCAGGGCCTATGGCTACACCTTC. This sequence encodes CASSKEVRAYGYTF.

The rearrangement joins TRBV7-8 to TRBJ2-7; 8 bases align to TRBD1. The ends lost 5 bases at V and 2 bases at J; junction bases unmatched: 11. The CDR3 has 16 amino acids. CDR1 and CDR2 (germline): SGHVS, FQNEAQ. The CDR3 sequence is CASSPLDREVAYEQYF. Here the CDR3 DNA reads TGTGCCAGCAGCCCTTTGGACAGGGAGGTCGCCTACGAGCAGTACTTC.

This clone was seen once. J is TRBJ2-7 and V is TRBV4-1; 7 positions match TRBD2. CDR1 and CDR2 (germline): MGHRA, YSYEKL. This CDR3 has 14 residues. Trimming cost V 4 bases and J 4 bases; bases outside gene matches: 7. CDR3 region: CASSPGRAAYEQYF. CDR3 DNA sequence: TGCGCCAGCAGCCCGGGGAGGGCGGCGTACGAGCAGTACTTC.

The rearrangement joins TRBV27 to TRBJ1-2; TRBD1 matches at 12 bases. V was clipped by 1 base and J by 0 bases; unmatched bases: 6. The germline V gene has CDR1 MNHEY and CDR2 SMNVEV (reference sequence). This CDR3 spans 18 amino acids. The CDR3 is CASSLWGGQGAPNYGYTF. The CDR3 nucleotides read TGTGCCAGCAGTTTATGGGGGGGACAGGGGGCCCCTAACTATGGCTACACCTTC.